This is a list of T cell receptor beta chains from one sample in a study of shared clonotypes between healthy human individuals. Here immunoSEQ multiplex PCR was the method, and the copy in TCRdb shows in-frame clones only, minus some. In the table there are roughly 550,000 clones, roughly 96% of which are singletons. The sequenced sample was naive CD8+ T cells sorted from blood. The receptors derive from a woman in her twenties or thirties in good health. CDR3s include the opening cysteine and the closing phenylalanine or tryptophan. Each record gives: J gene, D gene, clone size, CDR3 length, V gene, CDR3 DNA, CDR3 protein. A D gene is named only where the DNA matches it firmly. Clone size is stated in some rows and not others, as once, few, many or a class when expanded.

TRBJ1-1 . . 15 TRBV7-6 TGTGCCAGCAGCCCTGCCGCCAGGGCGGACACTGAAGCTTTCTTT CASSPAARADTEAFF
TRBJ2-7 . . 15 TRBV27 TGTGCCAGCAGTTTCTCGGCCGGCCGCCTCTACGAGCAGTACTTC CASSFSAGRLYEQYF
TRBJ1-2 . . 13 TRBV28 TGTGCCATCCTCTCTGGAGGAGGTTATGGCTACACCTTC CAILSGGGYGYTF
TRBJ1-5 . . 13 TRBV28 TGTGCCAGCAGGGGCTATAGCAATCAGCCCCAGCATTTT CASRGYSNQPQHF
TRBJ1-1 . . 17 TRBV7-2 TGTGCCAGCGGCTTAGTGGCAGGGCACCAGCCGAACACTGAAGCTTTCTTT CASGLVAGHQPNTEAFF
TRBJ2-1 TRBD1 . 15 TRBV11-2 TGTGCCAGCAGCTCGCGGGACAGGGTGCGGAATGAGCAGTTCTTC CASSSRDRVRNEQFF
TRBJ2-1 TRBD2 . 16 TRBV4-1 TGCGCCAGCAGCCAAGATACTAGCGGGACCTACAATGAGCAGTTCTTC CASSQDTSGTYNEQFF
TRBJ2-1 TRBD1 . 14 TRBV9 TGTGCCAGCAGCGTGGACAGGGACTACAATGAGCAGTTCTTC CASSVDRDYNEQFF
TRBJ2-2 . . 16 TRBV28 TGTGCCAGCAGCCATCTAACCGGGGTCTACACCGGGGAGCTGTTTTTT CASSHLTGVYTGELFF
TRBJ2-1 . . 13 TRBV7-9 TGTGCCAGCATGCTAGCATCCTACAATGAGCAGTTCTTC CASMLASYNEQFF
TRBJ2-1 . . 13 TRBV27 TGTGCCAGCAAGAGGGGGACGGGATATGAGCAGTTCTTC CASKRGTGYEQFF
TRBJ2-7 TRBD2 once 16 TRBV14 TGTGCCAGCAGCCAAGGCCCTACTAGCGGGAGCTACGAGCAGTACTTC CASSQGPTSGSYEQYF
TRBJ1-4 . . 12 TRBV19 TGTGCCAGTAGTATAGACCCAGGGGAACTGTTTTTT CASSIDPGELFF
TRBJ2-3 . . 10 TRBV7-9 TGTGCCGGCGCTCGAGATACGCAGTATTTT CAGARDTQYF
TRBJ2-3 . . 15 TRBV27 TGTGCCAGCAGTTTAGTAGGGATAGGTACAGATACGCAGTATTTT CASSLVGIGTDTQYF
TRBJ2-1 TRBD1 . 15 TRBV11-2 TGTGCCAGCAGCTATTCCGGGACAGGGGGAGTTGAGCAGTTCTTC CASSYSGTGGVEQFF
TRBJ2-3 TRBD1 . 14 TRBV5-1 TGCGCCAGCAGCTCCGGACAGGGCGCAGATACGCAGTATTTT CASSSGQGADTQYF
TRBJ2-5 . . 15 TRBV6-5 TGTGCCAGCAGTTACTCGCAGGGGTTGCGGGAGACCCAGTACTTC CASSYSQGLRETQYF
TRBJ2-1 . . 11 TRBV5-6 TGTGCCAGCAGCCGGGGTAGTGAGCAGTTCTTC CASSRGSEQFF
TRBJ1-2 . . 16 TRBV4-1 TGCGCCAGCAGCCATGTCGGAGAGATCGCTAACTATGGCTACACCTTC CASSHVGEIANYGYTF
TRBJ2-7 TRBD2 . 16 TRBV27 TGTGCCAGCAGTGAGGGCCCGGGAGGAGGGGTATACGAGCAGTACTTC CASSEGPGGGVYEQYF
TRBJ2-7 . . 10 TRBV20-1 TGCAGTGCTAGTCTCTACGAGCAGTACTTC CSASLYEQYF
TRBJ2-3 . . 14 TRBV27 TGTGCCAGCAGTTTAATCGGGAGTGCGGATACGCAGTATTTT CASSLIGSADTQYF
TRBJ2-7 . . 16 TRBV7-8 TGTGCCAGCAGTCAATACGCGGGACAAATGCGAGGCGAGCAGTACTTC CASSQYAGQMRGEQYF
TRBJ2-3 TRBD2 . 17 TRBV5-1 TGCGCCAGCAGCTTGGAGGGACTAGCGGGAGGCAGAGATACGCAGTATTTT CASSLEGLAGGRDTQYF
TRBJ2-1 . . 10 TRBV13 TGTGCCAGCAGCCGAGTTGAGCAGTTCTTC CASSRVEQFF
TRBJ2-3 TRBD2 . 15 TRBV11-2 TGTGCCAGCAGTCTAGCGGGAGGTTCCTCAGATACGCAGTATTTT CASSLAGGSSDTQYF
TRBJ2-5 TRBD1 once 14 TRBV15 TGTGCCTCGAACACAGGGGATGGAGGAGAGACCCAGTACTTC CASNTGDGGETQYF
TRBJ2-2 . . 15 TRBV9 TGTGCCAGCAGCGTAGGAGGGACACCCACCGGGGAGCTGTTTTTT CASSVGGTPTGELFF
TRBJ2-1 TRBD2 . 16 TRBV27 TGTGCCAGCAGTTTAGCGGCTAGCGGGAGTCATAATGAGCAGTTCTTC CASSLAASGSHNEQFF
TRBJ1-2 . . 15 TRBV7-9 TGTGCCAGCAGCCCCTCGGGGGACCTATTCTATGGCTACACCTTC CASSPSGDLFYGYTF
TRBJ2-2 . . 13 TRBV7-9 TGTGCCAGCAGCCCCGACTTTCCCGGGGAGCTGTTTTTT CASSPDFPGELFF
TRBJ2-7 TRBD2 . 16 TRBV5-1 TGCGCCAGCAGCTTGGCCGCACTAGCGGGAGAGTACGAGCAGTACTTC CASSLAALAGEYEQYF
TRBJ2-5 . . 14 TRBV11-2 TGTGCCAGCAGCTCCCGCGCAGCAGTAGAGACCCAGTACTTC CASSSRAAVETQYF
TRBJ2-1 . . 16 TRBV5-6 TGTGCCAGCAGCTTAGATACGGGGAGCTCCTACAATGAGCAGTTCTTC CASSLDTGSSYNEQFF
TRBJ1-1 TRBD1 . 14 TRBV9 TGTGCCAGCAGCGTAGGAGACAGGGGGCTTGAAGCTTTCTTT CASSVGDRGLEAFF
TRBJ2-3 . . 15 TRBV10-2 TGCGCCAGCAGTGACGAGGGGGTAAGCACAGATACGCAGTATTTT CASSDEGVSTDTQYF
TRBJ2-2 TRBD2 . 15 TRBV6-5 TGTGCCAGCAGTATCAGCGGGGGGAACACCGGGGAGCTGTTTTTT CASSISGGNTGELFF
TRBJ1-4 TRBD1 . 14 TRBV10-3 TGTGCCATCAGTCCCACAGGGGTGGATGAAAAACTGTTTTTT CAISPTGVDEKLFF
TRBJ2-1 TRBD2 . 16 TRBV6-6 TGTGCCAGCACCTACCTGAGGCGGGAGAGGGACAATGAGCAGTTCTTC CASTYLRRERDNEQFF
TRBJ2-2 TRBD2 . 16 TRBV29-1 TGCAGCATCCGGGGACTAGCGGGAGAGGACACCGGGGAGCTGTTTTTT CSIRGLAGEDTGELFF
TRBJ2-5 TRBD2 . 14 TRBV7-9 TGTGCCAGCAGCTTAGAGGGACTAGGGGAGACCCAGTACTTC CASSLEGLGETQYF
TRBJ2-7 TRBD2 . 15 TRBV4-1 TGCGCCAGCAGCCTTGGGACTAGCGGCACCTACGAGCAGTACTTC CASSLGTSGTYEQYF
TRBJ1-1 . . 12 TRBV4-2 TGTGCCAGCAGCCAAGAGGGACACGTTGGGTTCTTT CASSQEGHVGFF
TRBJ2-7 . . 15 TRBV4-2 TGTGCCAGCAGCCCTTCGACAGCGACTACCTACGAGCAGTACTTC CASSPSTATTYEQYF
TRBJ2-7 TRBD1 . 15 TRBV6-1 TGTGCCAGCAGTGAGGGGACAGGGGATGTGGACGAGCAGTACTTC CASSEGTGDVDEQYF
TRBJ2-1 TRBD2 . 17 TRBV7-9 TGTGCCAGCAGCTATACCGGGACTAGCGGGTTGACCAATGAGCAGTTCTTC CASSYTGTSGLTNEQFF
TRBJ2-7 . few 13 TRBV5-4 TGTGCCAGCAGCTTGGAAAGCAATTGGGAGCAGTACTTC CASSLESNWEQYF
TRBJ1-5 . . 13 TRBV27 TGTGCCAGCAGTTTACAGGGTGGGCAGCCCCAGCATTTT CASSLQGGQPQHF
TRBJ1-1 . . 14 TRBV7-9 TGTGCCAGCAGCTTAGCCACCAGCAACACTGAAGCTTTCTTT CASSLATSNTEAFF
TRBJ2-2 . once 16 TRBV5-6 TGTGCCAGCAGCCCGGAGGGAAGTCCCCGCGGCGGGGAGCTGTTTTTT CASSPEGSPRGGELFF
TRBJ2-3 . . 17 TRBV7-8 TGTGCCAGCAGCTTAGATTTAGGGGGAGGCCTCACAGATACGCAGTATTTT CASSLDLGGGLTDTQYF
TRBJ1-6 . . 11 TRBV30 TGTGCCTGGAGTGTCCCCTCACCCCTCCACTTT CAWSVPSPLHF
TRBJ2-3 . . 15 TRBV5-1 TGCGCCAGCAGCTTGGGGGGATCGCGCACAGATACGCAGTATTTT CASSLGGSRTDTQYF
TRBJ2-7 . once 17 TRBV11-2 TGTGCCAGCAGCTTAGTTCTGGAAGATAGGATTGAGAACGAGCAGTACTTC CASSLVLEDRIENEQYF
TRBJ2-7 . . 16 TRBV5-5 TGTGCCAGCAGCCAACCCTTGAGCGGGACATCCTACGAGCAGTACTTC CASSQPLSGTSYEQYF